This TCR beta chain was profiled in a study of T cell changes during pregnancy in multiple sclerosis. After removal of 2 bases from V and 1 base from J, the junction contained 5 bases not matched to a gene. The CDR3 has 15 residues. Germline CDR1 reads SGHTA; CDR2 reads FQGNSA. Libraries were prepared by immunoSEQ multiplex PCR; TCRdb keeps only in-frame clonotypes and omits some of them. The data contain 100,000 or so clones, more than 85% of them seen just once; the ten biggest clones take up approximately 3.4%. The starting material was peripheral blood, obtained in the second trimester of pregnancy. The rearrangement links TRBV7-2 to TRBJ2-7, with TRBD2 identical over 7 bases. The receptor was isolated from a female donor with multiple sclerosis, enrolled in a pregnancy study. The CDR3: CASSLIGGGSYEQYF. The CDR3 coding sequence is TGTGCCAGCAGCTTAATTGGGGGAGGGTCCTACGAGCAGTACTTC.